The 14 T cell receptor beta chains listed next were all sequenced from one sample in a study of cytomegalovirus exposure and HLA in healthy donors. PCR used 60 Vbeta primers and 13 Jbeta primers. Profiling relied on immunoSEQ multiplex PCR, and the TCRdb table lists in-frame clones only, not all of them. The data hold about 110,000 clones, with 76% observed a single time. The sample consisted of PBMCs. These receptors were taken from a man in his forties in good health and CMV-seropositive.

The chain couples TRBV9 to TRBJ2-5; no firm D call. Trimming left V 0 bases short and J 1 base short, with 10 bases between. The germline CDR1 and CDR2 sequences are SGDLS and YYNGEE. The CDR3 contains 15 residues. The CDR3 DNA reads as TGTGCCAGCAGCGTAGGGTCCGGTTTCCAAGAGACCCAGTACTTC. Protein product: CASSVGSGFQETQYF.

V usage is TRBV11-2 and J usage is TRBJ2-3; 9 bases line up with TRBD2. Trimming removed 1 base from V and 6 bases from J; junction bases left unmatched: 8. The CDR3 has 16 residues. The germline gives CDR1 SGHAT, CDR2 FQNNGV. Here the CDR3 DNA reads TGTGCCAGCAGCTTAGGAGCGGGGGGTGCGGCGGATACGCAGTATTTT. This sequence encodes CASSLGAGGAADTQYF.

This sequence joins TRBV9 and TRBJ1-1; TRBD1 agrees at 11 bases. J gave up 3 bases and V 3 bases, and 4 bases lay outside the gene matches. The CDR3 runs 15 residues. Germline V gene sequence: CDR1 SGDLS, CDR2 YYNGEE. CDR3 in DNA: TGTGCCAGCAGCGCCGGGACAGGGGGGTACACTGAAGCTTTCTTT. Translating it yields CASSAGTGGYTEAFF.

The rearrangement links TRBV4-3 to TRBJ2-7; 7 nucleotides agree with TRBD1. Trimming cost V 0 bases and J 2 bases; bases outside gene matches: 7. Germline CDR1 LGHNA, CDR2 YSLEER. This CDR3 contains 16 residues. This CDR3 is CASSQDATGWTYEQYF. In nucleotides, the CDR3 is TGCGCCAGCAGCCAAGACGCGACAGGGTGGACCTACGAGCAGTACTTC.

V and J are TRBV7-2 and TRBJ2-5; D remains ambiguous. V was shortened by 5 bases and J by 3 bases, with 7 bases between the two germline ends. The CDR3 contains 12 residues. Germline V gene lookup returns CDR1 SGHTA and CDR2 FQGNSA. CDR3 in amino acids: CASSSLEETQYF. CDR3 DNA sequence: TGTGCCAGCAGCAGCCTCGAAGAGACCCAGTACTTC.

This chain links TRBV11-2 with TRBJ2-1; the D gene is possibly TRBD2 (5 bases). The CDR3 has 15 amino acids. The germline V gene encodes CDR1 SGHAT and CDR2 FQNNGV. Deletions cut 5 bases from V and 10 bases from J, with 21 bases between. The CDR3 bases are TGTGCCAGCAGCCTGACTACCACCCGGCTCAGCGAGCAGTTCTTC. Translating it yields CASSLTTTRLSEQFF.

The chain recombines TRBV6-5 with TRBJ1-1; D uncertain. Germline V gives CDR1 MNHEY, CDR2 SVGAGI. The ends were cut back, 7 bases at V and 2 bases at J, with 14 bases in the middle. The CDR3 covers 14 residues. The CDR3 nucleotides read TGTGCCAGCAAAGTGGGCGAGAAAAACACTGAAGCTTTCTTT. Protein product: CASKVGEKNTEAFF.

A remark on this clone: At one end the junction does not follow the germline gene, possibly because of a read error. The chain is built from TRBV28 and TRBJ2-4; D possibly corresponds to TRBD1 (5 bases). Germline V gene data show CDR1 as MDHEN and CDR2 as SYDVKM. The CDR3 is 20 residues long. CDR3 sequence reads: CVSRPPSLGAWWSTKNIQYF. The CDR3 DNA reads TGTGTCAGCAGACCCCCTTCACTTGGGGCATGGTGGTCAACCAAAAACATTCAGTACTTC.

This chain connects TRBV4-3 to TRBJ1-3; 7 bases are a match to TRBD1. This CDR3 comprises 17 residues. Trimming removed 0 bases from V and 4 bases from J; junction bases left unmatched: 9. Germline V gene data show CDR1 as LGHNA and CDR2 as YSLEER. The CDR3: CASSQEVTGQNGNTIYF. The CDR3 region has the DNA TGCGCCAGCAGCCAAGAAGTGACAGGGCAGAACGGAAACACCATATATTTT.

This chain connects TRBV9 to TRBJ2-1; D is undetermined. This CDR3 has 14 amino acids. The V end was cut by 2 bases, the J end by 10 bases, with 16 bases between. Germline-derived CDR1 and CDR2 are SGDLS and YYNGEE. The CDR3 DNA is TGTGCCAGCAGCGTGTTCTCGGAGCATTACGAGCAGTTCTTC. It yields the protein CASSVFSEHYEQFF. Combining the CDR3 with reference TRBV9 and TRBJ2-1 gives the whole variable domain DSGVTQTPKHLITATGQRVTLRCSPRSGDLSVYWYQQSLDQGLQFLIQYYNGEERAKGNILERFSAQQFPDLHSELNLSSLELGDSALYFCASSVFSEHYEQFFGPGTRLTVL.

V usage is TRBV5-8 and J usage is TRBJ1-2; 10 nucleotides agree with TRBD1. V trimming: 4 bases; J trimming: 4 bases; junction bases outside the gene matches: 4. This CDR3 region has 14 residues. CDR1 SGHTS and CDR2 YDEGEE come from the germline V gene. The CDR3 here is CASSPDRGLYGYTF. As DNA, the CDR3 is TGTGCCAGCAGCCCCGACAGGGGGCTCTATGGCTACACCTTC.

This clone is a singleton in its sample. The chain uses TRBV10-2 and TRBJ2-2; 8 nucleotides line up with TRBD1. Trimming removed 6 bases from V and 5 bases from J; junction bases left unmatched: 8. The germline V gene has CDR1 WSHSY and CDR2 SAAADI. The length of the CDR3 is 15 residues. This chain's CDR3 is CASSQGAGWTGELFF. CDR3 DNA sequence: TGCGCCAGCAGCCAGGGGGCTGGTTGGACCGGGGAGCTGTTTTTT.

The chain has TRBV19 and TRBJ1-2; 9 bases align to TRBD1. Germline V gene lookup returns CDR1 LNHDA and CDR2 SQIVND (reference sequence). This CDR3 is built from 13 residues. V was clipped by 7 bases and J by 8 bases; unmatched bases: 8. The CDR3 loop reads CASTEQGAGGYTF. The CDR3 coding sequence is TGTGCCAGTACCGAACAGGGGGCTGGCGGCTACACCTTC. Combining the CDR3 with reference TRBV19 and TRBJ1-2 gives the whole variable domain DGGITQSPKYLFRKEGQNVTLSCEQNLNHDAMYWYRQDPGQGLRLIYYSQIVNDFQKGDIAEGYSVSREKKESFPLTVTSAQKNPTAFYLCASTEQGAGGYTFGSGTRLTVV.

The chain carries TRBV7-3 and TRBJ2-2; 7 positions match TRBD2. With V trimmed by 3 bases and J by 3 bases, 4 bases remained unmatched. Germline assignment: CDR1 SGHTA and CDR2 FQGTGA. The CDR3 has 15 residues. The CDR3 DNA follows: TGTGCCAGCAGCTTCTCTAGCGGAGACACCGGGGAGCTGTTTTTT. Translating it yields CASSFSSGDTGELFF.